This T cell receptor (beta chain) was identified during a study of T cell responses to AZD1222 COVID-19 vaccine. Findings and caveats of the study: No repertoire was sampled before or during the peak T cell response, only after it.

Notes on this clone: Its matching antigen is unknown. The CDR3 ends on some other residue instead of the conserved phenylalanine or tryptophan, so this is likely a read error.

The CDR3 is 13 amino acids. The V gene lost 6 bases and the J gene lost 9 bases, with 12 bases spanning the gap. Germline values: CDR1 MNHEY, CDR2 SVGAGI. The assay was immunoSEQ multiplex PCR, and TCRdb's table has in-frame clones only and misses some. Counted here are around 100,000 clones, about nine tenths occurring once; the ten biggest clones make up 15% to 20%. The rearrangement joins TRBV6-5 to TRBJ1-6, with D perhaps TRBD1 (5 bases). The source material was peripheral blood, sampled on day 0 of AZD1222 vaccination. This clonotype was obtained from an adult in good health. CDR3 DNA sequence: TGTGCCAGCAGCCGTCGGGGGGTTTCACCCCTCCACCTT. Translating gives CASSRRGVSPLHL.